A single sample is the source of the 10 T cell receptor beta chains below, sequenced in a study of T-cell reconstitution after alpha-beta-depleted transplantation in children. TCRbeta library preparation incorporated unique molecular identifiers. TCRdb redid the calling of the PCR reads with MiXCR, one entry per CDR3 protein. The sample lists 98,000 or so distinct CDR3 sequences; around 6.4% were seen once. The sample consisted of PBMCs, mostly from graft donor cells, taken 360 days after TCRalphabeta/CD19-depleted stem cell transplant. These receptors all stem from a male patient aged 2-9 years who had a stem cell transplant for acute lymphoblastic leukemia, so the T cells may come from the graft donor.

This clonotype came up many times. The chain has TRBV5-1 and TRBJ2-1; no definite D call. The ends were cut back, 0 bases at V and 2 bases at J, with 6 bases in the middle. Germline lookup yields CDR1 SGHRS and CDR2 YFSETQ. This CDR3 has 14 amino acids. CDR3 DNA sequence: TGCGCCAGCAGCTTGGATAGGCCCTACAATGAGCAGTTCTTC. Protein: CASSLDRPYNEQFF.

Worth noting for this clonotype: A junction boundary mismatches the germline segment, possibly from a read error. The chain is built from TRBV12-3 or TRBV12-4 and TRBJ2-3, with unresolved D. The CDR3 spans 14 residues. The CDR3 DNA is TGTGCCAGCAGTTTAGACAGTTTCACAGATACGCGGTATTTT. As protein: CASSLDSFTDTRYF.

The table lists this clonotype with many counts. The chain couples TRBV9 to TRBJ2-2, with 7 bases lining up with TRBD2. The CDR3 runs to 16 residues. Losses at the gene ends were 3 bases for V and 6 bases for J; bases not matched to a gene: 11. CDR1 SGDLS and CDR2 YYNGEE come from the germline V gene. The CDR3 here is CASSGRLTSNPGELFF. The CDR3 bases are TGTGCCAGCAGCGGACGCCTGACTAGCAACCCCGGGGAGCTGTTTTTT.

This clonotype was counted ten times or more. The rearrangement links TRBV14 to TRBJ2-7; tentative D call: TRBD1 (6 bases). The germline V gene has CDR1 SGHDN and CDR2 FVKESK. The CDR3 is made up of 14 amino acids. V shed 5 bases and J shed 2 bases, with 13 bases lying between them. CDR3 in DNA: TGTGCCAGCAGCGGCAGGGACAAAACCTACGAGCAGTACTTC. Encoded protein: CASSGRDKTYEQYF.

This clonotype occurred many times. This chain links TRBV5-1 with TRBJ2-1; 7 bases line up with TRBD1. The J segment lost 4 bases and the V segment lost 4 bases, leaving 8 bases of the junction unmatched. Germline V gene sequence: CDR1 SGHRS, CDR2 YFSETQ. CDR3 length equals 15 residues. CDR3 amino acids: CASSPRDRNYNEQFF. The CDR3 DNA follows: TGCGCCAGCAGCCCCCGGGACAGAAATTACAATGAGCAGTTCTTC.

This clonotype turned up a few times. The V call is TRBV3-1, the J call TRBJ2-7; D tentatively reads TRBD1 or TRBD2 (6 bases each). The V and J ends lost 0 bases and 0 bases respectively, with 18 bases between them. The CDR3 length is 18 residues. CDR1 LGHDT and CDR2 YNNKEL come from the germline V gene (reference sequence). CDR3 nucleotides: TGTGCCAGCAGCCAAGATAGAGGGGGGCAGGACCGCTCCTACGAGCAGTACTTC. It codes for CASSQDRGGQDRSYEQYF.

This clonotype was detected many times. This chain links TRBV28 with TRBJ2-7, with D perhaps matching TRBD1 (5 bases). The CDR3 consists of 13 residues. Germline values: CDR1 MDHEN, CDR2 SYDVKM. With 2 bases removed from V and 6 bases from J, the gap between germline ends came to 11 bases. CDR3 sequence reads: CASSLVREGEQYF. For the CDR3, the DNA is TGTGCCAGCAGTTTAGTCAGGGAAGGCGAGCAGTACTTC.

In its sample, this clonotype was seen a few times. CDR3 coding DNA: TGTGCCAGCAGCTCCGGGATGGCGGAGACCCAGTACTTC. Amino acids: CASSSGMAETQYF. The V call is TRBV5-6, the J call TRBJ2-5; weak D call: TRBD2 (5 bases). The CDR3 is 13 amino acids. V was clipped by 3 bases and J by 5 bases, with 11 bases between them. Germline V gives CDR1 SGHDT, CDR2 YYEEEE.

This clonotype has ten or more counts. The gene calls are TRBV6-1 and TRBJ1-2; D is unclear. This CDR3 has 13 residues. The V gene's germline CDR1 is MNHNS and CDR2 SASEGT. V was shortened by 7 bases and J by 3 bases, with 12 bases between the two germline ends. CDR3: CASTRRRDYGYTF. As DNA, the CDR3 is TGTGCCAGCACTCGACGGAGGGACTATGGCTACACCTTC.

This clonotype was seen a few times. Compared with germline, one end of the junction differs, possibly owing to a read error. The chain links TRBV6-2 or TRBV6-3 to TRBJ2-7; D is perhaps TRBD1 (5 bases). Looked up from germline, CDR1 is MNHEY and CDR2 is SVGEGT. CDR3 length equals 12 residues. The CDR3 DNA is TGTGTCAGCAGCCCAGGGTCCTACGAGCAGTACTTC. Amino acid sequence: CVSSPGSYEQYF.